A single T cell receptor beta chain is shown here with its context. Its antigen is not identified. This sample was taken from a study of Graves' ophthalmopathy and Graves' hyperthyroidism. Study-level findings and limits: In blood, most expanded thyroid clonotypes above 0.001 frequency were also detected. For predicting ophthalmopathy progression, the model had almost 71% sensitivity and 72.22% specificity.

Additional autoimmune diseases, uncontrolled infections, pregnancy or lactation disqualified patients. Clinical symptoms, serum thyroxine, TRAb, thyroid ultrasound and orbital computed tomography formed the basis of diagnosis. V was clipped by 4 bases and J by 3 bases; unmatched bases: 14. The CDR3 has 18 amino acids. Per the germline V gene, CDR1 is KGHDR and CDR2 is SFDVKD. The authors amplified TCR beta CDR3 regions, and they did so from RNA transcripts for repertoire sequencing. Investigators did first-round RT-PCR with HTBI primers, then second-round multiplex PCR. One entry per CDR3 protein results from TCRdb running MiXCR on the multiplex PCR reads. The sample lists over a million distinct CDR3 sequences, 36% occurring once.

This TCR came from an adult man with Graves' hyperthyroidism. Sequenced: peripheral blood or thyroid tissue (not recorded which). The J gene is TRBJ2-5, the V gene TRBV24-1; 9 bases align to TRBD1. This CDR3 reads CATSDQGKLRDREETQYF. Written as DNA, the CDR3 is TGTGCCACCAGTGACCAAGGGAAATTGCGGGACAGGGAAGAGACCCAGTACTTC.